This T cell receptor beta chain was captured by sequencing in a study of shared clonotypes between healthy human individuals (TCRdb year 2020). Turning to the overall study: A few men and a couple of women, aged 18 to 49 years, made up the cohort. Blood TCR repertoires of four to six healthy adults were deeply sequenced to estimate repertoire size and the extent of clonotype sharing between individuals. For each donor, CD4 naive and CD4 memory were each given three plates, CD8 naive was given two plates, and CD8 memory was given one plate. To increase sequencing depth and limit assay-specific biases, different laboratories used diverse techniques to prepare libraries and sequence TCR repertoires. Leukapheresis yielded between about 0.9 and 8.9 billion PBMCs per donor. General findings and caveats noted by the study authors: Estimated clonotype richness was generally larger for naive than for memory subsets. Pairwise subsampling led to the expectation that sequencing depth would affect the degree of clonotype sharing among donors. Sampling was restricted to blood, and TCR repertoires in tissues likely differ from the TCR repertoires found in blood. About 4.5% of naive CD4, 3.5% of naive CD8, roughly 2.4% of memory CD4, and around 0.42% of memory CD8 clonotypes were shared across a few donors. Even with the large sequencing depth, rarefaction of the sorted-subset datasets indicated that sequencing was incomplete. The genetic and exposure-history diversity represented was limited by the small number of donors. Compared with non-shared clonotypes, clonotypes shared by all four sorted-subset donors had higher generation probabilities.

Using the deep immunoSEQ assay, TCR CDR3 regions were amplified from genomic DNA by multiplex PCR. For each cell subset, the extracted genomic DNA was distributed evenly across all wells of several immunoSEQ 96-well plates, and each plate served as one replicate. For sorted subsets, approximately 210 ng of genomic DNA, equivalent to 25,000 to 35,000 T cell genomes, went into each replicate PCR. Purified libraries were measured with a Qubit 3.0 fluorometer, size-checked on a Bioanalyzer 2100, and measured again with the KAPA Library Quantification kit. Every immunoSEQ 96-well plate was sequenced on a dedicated single-read 150-cycle Illumina NextSeq 550 flow cell. In the authors' own workflow: The immunoSEQ output contained only junctional sequences without quality scores, so filtering could not match that applied to full-length reads. To assign V/J genes and CDR3, sequences were annotated using PyIR, a Python wrapper for IgBLAST v1.9, with IMGT germline references. Reads were removed for weak V/J assignments (E-value above 1e-6), missing CDR3, stop codons, out-of-frame junctions, or ambiguous translated residues. V3J clonotypes were defined as sequences sharing an identical inferred V gene, J gene, and CDR3 amino acid sequence. Percentage overlap between repertoires was computed as shared unique clonotypes divided by the size of the smaller repertoire. RTK rarefaction, the Chao1 estimator, and Recon v2.1 estimates of unobserved clonotypes were used to assess repertoire richness. For all TCRbeta clonotypes obtained by the gDNA method from four donors, generation probabilities were computed with OLGA. TCRdb re-hosts the immuneACCESS table, in-frame sequences only. Its copies lack some clones; in the studies checked, an unresolved V gene accounts for under half of them, and the cause for the rest is not known. For V, J and clone size, that table is used; D and trimming come from the DNA. Present in this sample are some 2,400,000 clones, roughly 95% of which were seen just once. The top ten constitute over 0.1% of the sample.

This clone was observed a single time. Its antigen specificity is not known. No base-level quality is on record; no much larger clone is a single base apart. Donors were healthy HIV-negative adults with no recently reported acute infections or vaccinations. Every donor was a Caucasian adult residing in Nashville, Tennessee, USA. CD4+ T cells were enriched by magnetic negative selection; naive cells were then positively selected on CD45RA, and the negative fraction formed the memory subset. Blood was obtained by leukapheresis, after which PBMCs were separated by Ficoll-Histopaque density gradient centrifugation and cryopreserved in liquid nitrogen vapor phase. Purity and quantity of every magnetically sorted T cell population were checked by analytical flow cytometry. Genomic DNA was isolated from every sorted fraction and measured by UV absorbance on a Nanodrop 2000c. The germline ends are 12 bases apart after V is trimmed by 5 bases and J by 2 bases. Reading from cysteine to phenylalanine, the CDR3 counts 14 amino acids. The CDR3 DNA has 42 bases and is translated from base 1. As encoded in the germline V gene, CDR1 is SGHTS while CDR2 is YDEGEE.

This receptor was obtained from a man aged 18 to 30 in good health. The specimen was naive CD4+ T cells sorted from blood. The cell subset or site label of this sample denotes: CD45RA+ positively selected. In this chain, TRBV5-8 is recombined with TRBJ2-3; TRBD2 could be the D gene, as 5 bases match. The CDR3 has the sequence CASSPAVLTDTQYF. The DNA is as follows: TGTGCCAGCAGTCCAGCGGTGCTCACAGATACGCAGTATTTT.